This TCR beta chain emerged from a study of blood T cell repertoires in COVID-19. For the study at large: The United States, Italy and Spain were the sources of the acute and convalescent COVID-19 samples. T cells, B-cell-depleted T cells, or PBMCs supplied cDNA or gDNA.

The germline CDR1 and CDR2 sequences are LNHDA and SQIVND (reference sequence). The CDR3 extends over 13 amino acids. The V gene lost 5 bases and the J gene lost 4 bases, with 11 bases spanning the gap. Per the authors' pipeline: Reference gene primer amplification in the assay estimated nucleated cell counts. The method was immunoSEQ multiplex PCR; TCRdb's version includes in-frame clones alone and lacks a portion of them. D and trimming were read from the DNA, whereas the V and J calls and clone size are those reported in that table. The profile covers around 100,000 clones, with 88% appearing a single time and 5.5% to 8% taken by the ten largest. This clone has only one observation.

The TCR sequence derives from a woman aged 55-70 years with acute or convalescent COVID-19. The sequenced material came from peripheral blood. The V gene is TRBV19, the J gene TRBJ2-5, with D possibly matching TRBD1 (5 bases). CDR3 residues: CASSRIGVETQYF. The CDR3 bases are TGTGCCAGTAGTCGGATAGGGGTAGAGACCCAGTACTTC.